This T cell receptor (beta chain) was found in a study of T cells in Graves' hyperthyroidism and ophthalmopathy. This clonotype was found many times. Used for diagnoses were clinical symptoms, serum thyroxine and TRAb, thyroid ultrasound and orbital computed tomography. TCR beta CDR3 sequences were amplified from RNA transcripts. HTBI primers were the set used in a first-round RT-PCR of the TCR CDR3. TCRdb re-called the multiplex PCR reads through MiXCR, storing one row per CDR3 protein. This table has under 400,000 distinct CDR3 sequences, 12% to 15% appearing once. This CDR3 region has 16 residues. V was pared by 5 bases and J by 0 bases, with 16 bases between. Germline loops: CDR1 MNHEY, CDR2 SVGEGT.

The chain couples TRBV6-2 or TRBV6-3 to TRBJ1-1, with D possibly TRBD1 on 5 matching bases. The receptor was isolated from a woman aged 55-69 years with Graves' ophthalmopathy. Sequencing was performed on blood. CDR3 in amino acids: CASSHGAVFMNTEAFF. Written as DNA, the CDR3 is TGTGCCAGCAGTCACGGGGCAGTCTTCATGAACACTGAAGCTTTCTTT.